This entry lists 8 T cell receptor beta chains sequenced from one sample in a study of T cells in localized non-small cell lung cancer. Generated by immunoSEQ multiplex PCR, the TCRdb table keeps only in-frame clones and is missing some. The repertoire holds about 59,000 clones, with more than 85% as singletons. The material sequenced was peripheral blood, taken before any cancer treatment. These TCRs come from a man aged 40-75 years with stage I lung adenocarcinoma.

This rearrangement joins TRBV9 to TRBJ2-2; the D is unclear. Germline V lookup: CDR1 SGDLS, CDR2 YYNGEE. The CDR3 runs 15 residues. Trimming took 0 bases from V and 4 from J, leaving 10 bases between them. This chain's CDR3 is CASSVAPGVTGELFF. The CDR3 coding sequence is TGTGCCAGCAGCGTAGCTCCGGGTGTCACCGGGGAGCTGTTTTTT.

This clone has just one count. The CDR3 region is CASSLSTYYEQYF. CDR3 nucleotide sequence: TGTGCCAGCAGCTTATCGACCTACTACGAGCAGTACTTC. The gene calls are TRBV7-8 and TRBJ2-7, with unresolved D. V shed 2 bases and J shed 3 bases, with 8 bases lying between them. The germline gives CDR1 SGHVS, CDR2 FQNEAQ. The CDR3 contains 13 residues. The entire variable domain, with the rest obtained from reference TRBV7-8 and TRBJ2-7, is as follows: GAGVSQSPRYKVAKRGQDVALRCDPISGHVSLFWYQQALGQGPEFLTYFQNEAQLDKSGLPSDRFFAERPEGSVSTLKIQRTQQEDSAVYLCASSLSTYYEQYFGPGTRLTVT.

The chain carries TRBV5-5 and TRBJ1-2; TRBD1 aligns across 12 bases. The CDR3 extends over 18 amino acids. The V and J ends lost 2 bases and 3 bases, in that order; junction bases with no gene match: 11. Germline V gives CDR1 SGHKS, CDR2 YYEKEE (reference sequence). CDR3: CASSFLRDRGRLYYGYTF. The CDR3 DNA sequence: TGTGCCAGCAGCTTCCTCCGGGACAGGGGGCGTCTCTACTATGGCTACACCTTC.

The CDR3 here is CAIAGQLDYNEQFF. Here the CDR3 DNA reads TGTGCCATTGCGGGACAGTTAGACTACAATGAGCAGTTCTTC. The genes are TRBV10-3 and TRBJ2-1; weak D call: TRBD1 (7 bases). This CDR3 is 14 amino acids long. Germline V lookup: CDR1 ENHRY, CDR2 SYGVKD. V lost 9 bases, J lost 3 bases, and 15 bases lay in between.

The chain couples TRBV30 to TRBJ2-2; 7 bases fit TRBD1. The CDR3 contains 14 residues. J gave up 8 bases and V 5 bases, and 11 bases lay outside the gene matches. Germline V gene sequence: CDR1 GTSNPN, CDR2 SVGIG (reference sequence). The CDR3 loop is CAWGANHRGGELFF. CDR3 sequence (DNA): TGTGCCTGGGGGGCAAATCACAGGGGAGGGGAGCTGTTTTTT.

J is TRBJ1-2 and V is TRBV4-1; D is possibly TRBD1 (5 bases). CDR3 size: 17 residues. With 0 bases removed from V and 8 bases from J, the gap between germline ends came to 22 bases. CDR1 MGHRA and CDR2 YSYEKL come from the germline V gene. The CDR3 DNA follows: TGCGCCAGCAGCCAAGAGGAGTTCCAGCCCGGGACGCTCGGCTACACCTTC. Residues: CASSQEEFQPGTLGYTF.

The rearrangement links TRBV2 to TRBJ1-6; D not resolved. V was clipped by 4 bases and J by 6 bases, with 10 bases between them. The CDR3 contains 14 residues. The germline V gene encodes CDR1 SNHLY and CDR2 FYNNEI. DNA for the CDR3: TGTGCCAGCAGTGGGAGGCTGGTTAATTCACCCCTCCACTTT. It codes for CASSGRLVNSPLHF.

Points on this clone: The same CDR3 also results from other DNA sequences found in this sample. The chain recombines TRBV6-1 with TRBJ1-1; perhaps TRBD1 as D (5 bases). The CDR3 covers 15 residues. V gave up 6 bases and J gave up 4 bases, with 18 bases separating them. Germline loops: CDR1 MNHNS, CDR2 SASEGT. The chain's CDR3 is CASRAGRSFGTEAFF. The DNA of the CDR3 is TGTGCCAGCAGGGCGGGACGGTCCTTTGGCACTGAAGCTTTCTTT.